This T cell receptor beta chain was recorded in a study of shared clonotypes between healthy human individuals. Here immunoSEQ multiplex PCR was the method, and the copy in TCRdb shows in-frame clones only, minus some. The profile shows about 1.1 million clones, roughly 80% of them singletons. The CDR3 covers 15 residues. The junction had 4 bases not matched to a gene; V was cut back by 1 base and J by 2 bases. Germline V gene data show CDR1 as SGHVS and CDR2 as FNYEAQ. The material sequenced was memory CD4+ T cells from PBMCs. The subset is: CD45RA-negative fraction. The TCR was taken from a man aged 18-30 years in good health. Some clones in this sample may be carry-over from other donors' samples. The J gene is TRBJ2-7, the V gene TRBV7-6, with 8 bases matching TRBD1. Written as DNA, the CDR3 is TGTGCCAGCAGCTTAGGCGGGACAGGCCCCTACGAGCAGTACTTC. Translating it yields CASSLGGTGPYEQYF.